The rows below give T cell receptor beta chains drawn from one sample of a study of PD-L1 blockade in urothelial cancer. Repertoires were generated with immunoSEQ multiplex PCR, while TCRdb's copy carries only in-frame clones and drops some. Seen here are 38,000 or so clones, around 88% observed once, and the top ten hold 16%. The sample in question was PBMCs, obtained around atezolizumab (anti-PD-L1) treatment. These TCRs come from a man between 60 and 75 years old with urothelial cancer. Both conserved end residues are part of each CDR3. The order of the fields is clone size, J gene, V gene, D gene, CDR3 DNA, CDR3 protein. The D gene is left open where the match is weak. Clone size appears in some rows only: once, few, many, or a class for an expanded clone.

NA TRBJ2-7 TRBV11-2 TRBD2 TGTGCCAGCAGCCGACTAGCGGGAGGGCACTACGAGCAGTACTTC CASSRLAGGHYEQYF
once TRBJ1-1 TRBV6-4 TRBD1 TGTGCCACCAATAGTCCCGGGACAGGGATGAACACTGAAGCTTTCTTT CATNSPGTGMNTEAFF
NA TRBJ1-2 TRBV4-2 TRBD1 TGTGCCAGCAGCCAAGGGGTGACAGGGGGCGTCTATGGCTACACCTTC CASSQGVTGGVYGYTF
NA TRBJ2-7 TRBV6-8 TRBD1 TGTGCCAGCAGTTACGGGGGGACAGGGGAGCACGAGCAGTACTTC CASSYGGTGEHEQYF
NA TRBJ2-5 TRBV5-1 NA TGCGCCAGCAGCAGGACAGAAGAGACCCAGTACTTC CASSRTEETQYF
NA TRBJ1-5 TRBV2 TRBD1 TGTGCCAGCAGTTCCGACAGGGATCAGCCCCAGCATTTT CASSSDRDQPQHF
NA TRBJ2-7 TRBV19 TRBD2 TGTGCCAGTAGTGTGCGGGGGGAAAACTACGAGCAGTACTTC CASSVRGENYEQYF
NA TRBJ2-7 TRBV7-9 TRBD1 TGTGCCAGCAGCGCGCGAGGCGGGACAGGGAGCTCCTACGAGCAGTACTTC CASSARGGTGSSYEQYF
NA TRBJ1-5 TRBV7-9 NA TGTGCCAGCAGCTTGACAGGTTCCTTTCAGCCCCAGCATTTT CASSLTGSFQPQHF
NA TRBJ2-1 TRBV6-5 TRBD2 TGTGCCAGCAGTTACGCGGGGGGAACCTACAATGAGCAGTTCTTC CASSYAGGTYNEQFF
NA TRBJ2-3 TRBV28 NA TGTGCCAGCAGTCCCCCTGGCCCCACAGATACGCAGTATTTT CASSPPGPTDTQYF
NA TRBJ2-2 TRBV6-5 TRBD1 TGTGCCAGCCGCCCGGGACAGCCGAACACCGGGGAGCTGTTTTTT CASRPGQPNTGELFF
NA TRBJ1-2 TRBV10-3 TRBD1 TGTGCCATCAGTGAGTCCGACAGGGGTGGAAACAACTATGGCTACACCTTC CAISESDRGGNNYGYTF
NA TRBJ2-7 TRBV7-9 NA TGTGCCAGCAGCCCCGGGATCTCCTACGAGCAGTACTTC CASSPGISYEQYF
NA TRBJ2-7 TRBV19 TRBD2 TGTGCCAGTAGCCCCGTCGGGCGGGGGTCCTCCTACGAGCAGTACTTC CASSPVGRGSSYEQYF
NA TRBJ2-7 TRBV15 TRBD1 TGTGCCACCAGCACGGGACAGGGGCCCTACGAGCAGTACTTC CATSTGQGPYEQYF
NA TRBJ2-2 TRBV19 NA TGTGCCAGTAGTGTGGACAGTACAGGGGAGCTGTTTTTT CASSVDSTGELFF
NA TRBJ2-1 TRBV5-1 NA TGCGCCAGCAGCAGAGCGGGCTCTTTCAATGAGCAGTTCTTC CASSRAGSFNEQFF
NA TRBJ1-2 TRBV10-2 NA TGCGCCAGCGAGGGACTGAGCTATGGCTACACCTTC CASEGLSYGYTF
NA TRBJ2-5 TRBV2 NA TGTGCCAGCAGTTGGAGAGGCGGGGAGACCCAGTACTTC CASSWRGGETQYF
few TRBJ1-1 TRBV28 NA TGTGCCAGCAGGAGGTACACTGAAGCTTTCTTT CASRRYTEAFF
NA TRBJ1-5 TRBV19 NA TGTGCCAGTAGTAGTACCCCTGACAGGCCCCAGCATTTT CASSSTPDRPQHF
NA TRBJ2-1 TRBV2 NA TGTGCCAGCAGTGAACTATCATACAATGAGCAGTTCTTC CASSELSYNEQFF
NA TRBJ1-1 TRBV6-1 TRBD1 TGTGCCAGCAGGGACCCGGGACAGGGGCGGACTGAAGCTTTCTTT CASRDPGQGRTEAFF
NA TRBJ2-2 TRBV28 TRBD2 TGTGCCAGCACCATTGGGATAGCGGGAGTGGAGCTGTTTTTT CASTIGIAGVELFF
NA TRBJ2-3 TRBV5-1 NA TGCGCCAGCAGCGTTCCGGGCCTTGCACAAGCGGCCCCTAGAACAGATACGCAGTATTTT CASSVPGLAQAAPRTDTQYF
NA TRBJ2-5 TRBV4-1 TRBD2 TGCGCCAGCAGCCAAACCGACGGGAGGGCATCTGCGGAGACCCAGTACTTC CASSQTDGRASAETQYF
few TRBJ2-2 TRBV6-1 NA TGTGCCAGCAGTCGACAGAGCGCGAACACCGGGGAGCTGTTTTTT CASSRQSANTGELFF
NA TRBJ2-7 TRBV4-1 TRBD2 TGCGCCAGCAGCCAAGATACAATAGCGGGAGTATTCGAGCAGTACTTC CASSQDTIAGVFEQYF
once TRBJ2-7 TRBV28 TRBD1 TGTGCCAGCAGTTCTCCTGAGGGACAGGGGTTTTACGAGCAGTACTTC CASSSPEGQGFYEQYF
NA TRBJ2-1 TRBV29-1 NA TGCAGCGTGTTTACAGCGGCCTCCTACAATGAGCAGTTCTTC CSVFTAASYNEQFF
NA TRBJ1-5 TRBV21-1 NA TGTGCCAGCAGCAAAGGATATTGGGCAGGGAACAATCAGCCCCAGCATTTT CASSKGYWAGNNQPQHF
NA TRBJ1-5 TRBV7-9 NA TGTGCCAGCAGCCCCTCTGGCAATCAGCCCCAGCATTTT CASSPSGNQPQHF
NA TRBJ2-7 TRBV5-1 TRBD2 TGCGCCAGCAGCTTGGAAGCGGGGGGGGACGAGCAGTACTTC CASSLEAGGDEQYF
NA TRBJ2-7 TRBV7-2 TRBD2 TGTGCCAGCAGCAACCGAGCGGGAGGTAACGAGCAGTACTTC CASSNRAGGNEQYF
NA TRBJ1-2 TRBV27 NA TGTGCCAGCAGTTTGGGTGAAGGCGGGCGCTATGGCTACACCTTC CASSLGEGGRYGYTF
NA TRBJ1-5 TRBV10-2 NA TGCGCCAGCAGAGCCGGAGATCAGCCCCAGCATTTT CASRAGDQPQHF
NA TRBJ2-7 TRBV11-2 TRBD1 TGTGCCAGCAGCGCCCGACAGGGGAGCTACGAGCAGTACTTC CASSARQGSYEQYF
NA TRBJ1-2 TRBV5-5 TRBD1 TGTGCCAGCAGCTTGACAGGGGGTACTAACTATGGCTACACCTTC CASSLTGGTNYGYTF
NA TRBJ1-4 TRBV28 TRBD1 TGTGCCAGCATTAAAGGGGGACAGGCATCAGAAAAACTGTTTTTT CASIKGGQASEKLFF
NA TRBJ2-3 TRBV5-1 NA TGCGCCAGCAGCTTGGCTTCTACTAGCACAGATACGCAGTATTTT CASSLASTSTDTQYF
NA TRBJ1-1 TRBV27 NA TGTGCCACTAGGGGGGGGCCCACTGAAGCTTTCTTT CATRGGPTEAFF
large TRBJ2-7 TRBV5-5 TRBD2 TGTGCCAGCAGCTTTAACCTAGCGGGAGGTAGTGAGCAGTACTTC CASSFNLAGGSEQYF
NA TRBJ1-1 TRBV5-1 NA TGCGCCAGCAGCTTGTGGGGGCAGGTCACTGAAGCTTTCTTT CASSLWGQVTEAFF
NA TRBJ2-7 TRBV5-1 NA TGCGCCAGCAGCTTGGGCACTTCTGGCTACGAGCAGTACTTC CASSLGTSGYEQYF
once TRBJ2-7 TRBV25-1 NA TGTGCCAGCAGTGATTGGACTGATCACTCCTACGAGCAGTACTTC CASSDWTDHSYEQYF
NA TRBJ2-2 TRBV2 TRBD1 TGTGCCAGCACTGGGACAGGGGGCACCGGGGAGCTGTTTTTT CASTGTGGTGELFF
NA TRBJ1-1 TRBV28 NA TGTGCCAGCCTCGGAGTAGTGAACACTGAAGCTTTCTTT CASLGVVNTEAFF